This T cell receptor (beta chain) was sequenced in a study of metastatic and nonmetastatic thyroid tumors. Overall study context: From malignant and benign thyroid patients, repertoires in blood and in tumor or nodule tissue were compared. Whole-study results and caveats: Benign nodules were reported to have significantly lower TCR beta diversity than malignant thyroid tumors, in blood and tumor.

V dropped 7 bases and J dropped 3 bases, with 17 bases sitting between them. The CDR3 contains 14 residues. Germline loops: CDR1 SGDLS, CDR2 YYNGEE. Original processing methods: A distant-metastasis classifier for papillary thyroid cancer was built using CDR3 differences across clinicopathological groups. TCRdb re-clonotyped the PCR reads through MiXCR. TCRdb assigned the V and J calls; the authors' analysis was not used. The table shows around 16,000 clones, with just under 35% occurring only once. Worth noting for this clone: No antigen is known for it. This CDR3 fails to terminate in the conserved phenylalanine or tryptophan, so it likely reflects a read error.

Patients had received no treatment of any kind before thyroid surgery. Sequenced sample: tumor tissue. The chain has TRBV9 and TRBJ2-7, with a tentative D call TRBD2 (6 bases). The clonotype was recovered from a male donor with papillary thyroid cancer or a benign thyroid nodule (not recorded which). Some clones in this sample may be carry-over from other donors' samples. The CDR3 is CASGSAGWNYEQYS. CDR3 DNA sequence: TGTGCCAGCGGTTCCGCGGGATGGAACTACGAGCAGTACTCC.